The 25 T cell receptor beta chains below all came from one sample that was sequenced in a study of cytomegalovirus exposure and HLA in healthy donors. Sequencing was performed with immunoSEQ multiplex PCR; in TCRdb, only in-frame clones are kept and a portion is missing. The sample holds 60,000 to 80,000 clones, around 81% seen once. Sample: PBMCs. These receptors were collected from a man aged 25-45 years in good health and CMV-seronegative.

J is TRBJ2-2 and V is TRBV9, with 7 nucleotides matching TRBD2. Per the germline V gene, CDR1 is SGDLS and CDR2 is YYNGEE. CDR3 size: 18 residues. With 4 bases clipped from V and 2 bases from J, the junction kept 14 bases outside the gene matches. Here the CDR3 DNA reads TGTGCCAGCAGCCCACCCTTTGGGAGCGGGGAAAACACCGGGGAGCTGTTTTTT. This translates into CASSPPFGSGENTGELFF.

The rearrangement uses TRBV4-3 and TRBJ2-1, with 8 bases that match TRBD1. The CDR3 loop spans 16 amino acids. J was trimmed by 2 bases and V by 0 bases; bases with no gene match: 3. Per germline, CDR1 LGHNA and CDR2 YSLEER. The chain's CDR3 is CASSQDTQGAYNEQFF. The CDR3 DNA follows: TGCGCCAGCAGCCAAGATACACAGGGGGCCTACAATGAGCAGTTCTTC.

CDR3 DNA sequence: TGTGCCAGCAGTCCCCCAGGGATTAGTGGCTACACCTTC. It yields the protein CASSPPGISGYTF. The gene calls are TRBV27 and TRBJ1-2; maybe TRBD1 (5 bases). Trimming took off 5 bases at V and 7 bases at J, with 14 bases between the two ends. The germline V gene encodes CDR1 MNHEY and CDR2 SMNVEV (reference sequence). The CDR3 covers 13 residues.

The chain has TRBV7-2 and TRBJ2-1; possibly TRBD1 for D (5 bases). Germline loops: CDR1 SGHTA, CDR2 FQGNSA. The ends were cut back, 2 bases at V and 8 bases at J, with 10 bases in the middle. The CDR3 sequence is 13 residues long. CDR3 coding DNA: TGTGCCAGCAGCTTATACAGGAAAGATGAGCAGTTCTTC. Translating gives CASSLYRKDEQFF.

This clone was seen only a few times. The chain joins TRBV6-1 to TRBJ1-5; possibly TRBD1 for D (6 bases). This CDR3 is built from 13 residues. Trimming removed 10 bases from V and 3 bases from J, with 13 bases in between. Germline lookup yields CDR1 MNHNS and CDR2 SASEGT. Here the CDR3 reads CATRGQLNQPQHF. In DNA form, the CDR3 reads TGTGCCACCCGAGGACAGCTCAATCAGCCCCAGCATTTT.

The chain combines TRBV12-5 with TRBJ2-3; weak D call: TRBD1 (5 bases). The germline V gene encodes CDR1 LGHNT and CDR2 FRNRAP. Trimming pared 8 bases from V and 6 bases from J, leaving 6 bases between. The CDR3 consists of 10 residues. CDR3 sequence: CASKGDTQYF. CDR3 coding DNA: TGTGCTAGTAAGGGGGATACGCAGTATTTT.

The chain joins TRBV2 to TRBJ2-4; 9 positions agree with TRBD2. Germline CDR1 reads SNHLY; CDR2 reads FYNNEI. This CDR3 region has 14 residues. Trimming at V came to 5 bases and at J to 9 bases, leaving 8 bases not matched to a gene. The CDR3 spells CASSSRGGGTIQYF. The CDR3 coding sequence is TGTGCCAGCAGTTCCCGCGGGGGGGGGACCATTCAGTACTTC.

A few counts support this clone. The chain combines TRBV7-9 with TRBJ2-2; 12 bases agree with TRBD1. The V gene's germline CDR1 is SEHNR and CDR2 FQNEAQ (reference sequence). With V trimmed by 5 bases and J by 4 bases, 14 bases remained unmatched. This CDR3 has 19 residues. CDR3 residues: CASSEPRDRGLRGTGELFF. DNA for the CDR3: TGTGCCAGCAGCGAACCTCGGGACAGGGGGCTCAGGGGCACCGGGGAGCTGTTTTTT.

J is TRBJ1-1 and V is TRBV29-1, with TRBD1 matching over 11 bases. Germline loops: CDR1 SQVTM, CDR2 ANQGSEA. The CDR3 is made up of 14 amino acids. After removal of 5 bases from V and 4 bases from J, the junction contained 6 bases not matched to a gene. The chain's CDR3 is CSVRTGGSGTEAFF. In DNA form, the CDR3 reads TGCAGCGTTCGGACAGGGGGCAGCGGCACTGAAGCTTTCTTT.

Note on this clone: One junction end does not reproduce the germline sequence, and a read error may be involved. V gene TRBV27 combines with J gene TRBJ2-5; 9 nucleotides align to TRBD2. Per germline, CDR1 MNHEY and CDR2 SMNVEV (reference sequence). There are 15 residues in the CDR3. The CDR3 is CASGFSGSLGETQYF. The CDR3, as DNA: TGTGCCAGCGGTTTTAGCGGGAGCTTAGGAGAGACCCAGTACTTC.

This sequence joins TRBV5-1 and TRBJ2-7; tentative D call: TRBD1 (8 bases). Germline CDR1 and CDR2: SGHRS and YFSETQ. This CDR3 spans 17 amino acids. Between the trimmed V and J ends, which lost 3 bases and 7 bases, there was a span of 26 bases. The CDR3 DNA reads TGCGCCAGCAGCTCGACTTGGGCCCTAGACAGGGGAGGGGAGCAGTACTTC. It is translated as CASSSTWALDRGGEQYF. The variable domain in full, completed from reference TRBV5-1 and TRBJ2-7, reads KAGVTQTPRYLIKTRGQQVTLSCSPISGHRSVSWYQQTPGQGLQFLFEYFSETQRNKGNFPGRFSGRQFSNSRSEMNVSTLELGDSALYLCASSSTWALDRGGEQYFGPGTRLTVT.

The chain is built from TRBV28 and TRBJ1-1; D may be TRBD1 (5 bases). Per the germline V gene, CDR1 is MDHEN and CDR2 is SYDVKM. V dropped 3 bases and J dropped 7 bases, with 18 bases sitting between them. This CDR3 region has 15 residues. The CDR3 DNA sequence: TGTGCCAGCAGTTTTGACAGAAATACCGCAGGTGAAGCTTTCTTT. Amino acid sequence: CASSFDRNTAGEAFF.

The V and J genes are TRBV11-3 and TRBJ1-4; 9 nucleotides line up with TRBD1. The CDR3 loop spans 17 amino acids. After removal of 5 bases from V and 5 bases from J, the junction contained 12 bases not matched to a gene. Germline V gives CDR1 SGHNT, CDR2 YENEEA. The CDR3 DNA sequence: TGTGCCAGCAGCCCAAGGCGACCGGGACAGGGAAATGAAAAACTGTTTTTT. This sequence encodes CASSPRRPGQGNEKLFF.

The CDR3: CASSVQGFTDTQYF. Here the CDR3 DNA reads TGTGCCAGCAGCGTTCAGGGCTTCACAGATACGCAGTATTTT. The gene calls are TRBV9 and TRBJ2-3; D may be TRBD1 (5 bases). Germline V CDR1 and CDR2: SGDLS, YYNGEE. V lost 2 bases and J 2 bases, leaving 9 bases between the germline ends. The CDR3 is 14 residues long.

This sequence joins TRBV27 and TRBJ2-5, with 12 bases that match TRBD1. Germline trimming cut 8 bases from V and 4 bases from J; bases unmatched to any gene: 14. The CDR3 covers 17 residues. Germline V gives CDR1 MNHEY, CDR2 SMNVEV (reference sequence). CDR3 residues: CASGRLRDRGPGETQYF. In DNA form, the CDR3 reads TGTGCCAGCGGACGGCTCCGGGACAGGGGGCCGGGAGAGACCCAGTACTTC.

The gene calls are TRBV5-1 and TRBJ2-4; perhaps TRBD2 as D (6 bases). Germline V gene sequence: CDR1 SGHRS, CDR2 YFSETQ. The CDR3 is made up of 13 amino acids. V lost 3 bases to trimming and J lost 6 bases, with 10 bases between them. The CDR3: CASSSEGPNIQYF. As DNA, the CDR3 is TGCGCCAGCAGCTCGGAGGGGCCAAACATTCAGTACTTC.

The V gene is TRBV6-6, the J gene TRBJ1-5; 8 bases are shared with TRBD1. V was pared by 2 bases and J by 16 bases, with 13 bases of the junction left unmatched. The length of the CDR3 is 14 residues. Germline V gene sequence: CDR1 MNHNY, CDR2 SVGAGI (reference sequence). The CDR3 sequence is CASSYGPTGGKQHF. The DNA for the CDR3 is TGTGCCAGCAGTTACGGCCCTACAGGGGGGAAACAACATTTT.

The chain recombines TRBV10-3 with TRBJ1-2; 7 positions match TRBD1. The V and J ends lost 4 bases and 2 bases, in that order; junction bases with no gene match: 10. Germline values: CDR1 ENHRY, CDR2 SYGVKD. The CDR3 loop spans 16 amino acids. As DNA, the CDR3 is TGTGCCATCAGTGGAACAACAGGGGAGAACAACTATGGCTACACCTTC. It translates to CAISGTTGENNYGYTF.

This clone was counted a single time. The CDR3 reads CASSLALAGSGGELFF. CDR3 coding DNA: TGTGCCAGCAGCTTAGCACTAGCGGGGTCTGGGGGGGAGCTGTTTTTT. V usage is TRBV7-8 and J usage is TRBJ2-2; 10 bases are a match to TRBD2. Germline lookup yields CDR1 SGHVS and CDR2 FQNEAQ. The length of the CDR3 is 16 residues. After removal of 0 bases from V and 8 bases from J, the junction contained 6 bases not matched to a gene.

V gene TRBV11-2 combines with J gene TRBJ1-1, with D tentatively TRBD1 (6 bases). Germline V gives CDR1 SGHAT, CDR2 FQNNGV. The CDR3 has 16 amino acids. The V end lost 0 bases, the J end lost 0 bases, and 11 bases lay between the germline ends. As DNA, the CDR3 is TGTGCCAGCAGCTTAGAACAGGGAAGATTGAACACTGAAGCTTTCTTT. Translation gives CASSLEQGRLNTEAFF.

CDR3 protein: CASSRDIYNEQFF. The CDR3 coding sequence is TGTGCCAGCAGTCGGGACATCTACAATGAGCAGTTCTTC. This chain connects TRBV6-5 to TRBJ2-1; D might be TRBD1 (6 bases). V was trimmed by 5 bases and J by 3 bases, leaving 8 bases between them. CDR3 length: 13 residues. CDR1 and CDR2 (germline): MNHEY, SVGAGI.

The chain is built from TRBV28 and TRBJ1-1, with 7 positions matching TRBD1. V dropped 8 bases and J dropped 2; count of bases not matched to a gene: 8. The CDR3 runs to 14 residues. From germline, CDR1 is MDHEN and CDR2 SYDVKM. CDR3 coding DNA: TGTGCCAGCCAACGAAACAGGGGTAACACTGAAGCTTTCTTT. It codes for CASQRNRGNTEAFF. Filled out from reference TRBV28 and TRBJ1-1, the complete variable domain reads DVKVTQSSRYLVKRTGEKVFLECVQDMDHENMFWYRQDPGLGLRLIYFSYDVKMKEKGDIPEGYSVSREKKERFSLILESASTNQTSMYLCASQRNRGNTEAFFGQGTRLTVV.

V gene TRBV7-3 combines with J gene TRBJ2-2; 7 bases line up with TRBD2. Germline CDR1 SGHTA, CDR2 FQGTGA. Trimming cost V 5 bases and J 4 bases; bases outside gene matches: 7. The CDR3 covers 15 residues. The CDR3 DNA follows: TGTGCCAGCAGCGTCGGAGCGGGGCGCACCGGGGAGCTGTTTTTT. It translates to CASSVGAGRTGELFF.

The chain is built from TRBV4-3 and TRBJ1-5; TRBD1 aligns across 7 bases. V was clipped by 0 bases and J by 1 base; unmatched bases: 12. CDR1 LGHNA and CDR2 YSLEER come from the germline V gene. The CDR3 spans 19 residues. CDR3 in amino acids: CASSQEIGTAHPSNQPQHF. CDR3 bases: TGCGCCAGCAGCCAAGAAATCGGGACAGCACACCCAAGCAATCAGCCCCAGCATTTT.

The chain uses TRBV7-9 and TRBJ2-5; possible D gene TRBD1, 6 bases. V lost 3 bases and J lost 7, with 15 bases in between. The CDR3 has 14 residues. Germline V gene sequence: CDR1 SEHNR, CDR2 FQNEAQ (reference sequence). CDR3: CASSFSGAGMTQYF. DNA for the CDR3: TGTGCCAGCAGCTTTTCAGGGGCGGGTATGACCCAGTACTTC. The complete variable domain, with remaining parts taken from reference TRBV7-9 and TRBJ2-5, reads DTGVSQNPRHKITKRGQNVTFRCDPISEHNRLYWYRQTLGQGPEFLTYFQNEAQLEKSRLLSDRFSAERPKGSFSTLEIQRTEQGDSAMYLCASSFSGAGMTQYFGPGTRLLVL.